A selection of T cell receptor beta chains follows, all from one sample in a study of shared T cell receptors in the human thymus. TCRdb keeps only in-frame clones here, not all; method: immunoSEQ multiplex PCR. There are about 730,000 clones in the sample; approximately 83% occur only once, and over 0.008% lies in the top ten. These data were also reused for a study on human thymus T cells.

The sample consisted of thymocytes. Every receptor here comes from a girl in the first two years of life with a congenital heart defect. The CDR3 runs from the conserved cysteine through the conserved F or W. Each record gives: J gene, D gene, V gene, CDR3 protein. The D gene is left open where the match is weak.

j_gene: TRBJ2-5
d_gene: TRBD1
v_gene: TRBV5-6
CDR3aa: CASSGGRWGTGETQYF

j_gene: TRBJ1-2
d_gene: .
v_gene: TRBV28
CDR3aa: CASSRLGGDRGGYGYTF

j_gene: TRBJ1-2
d_gene: .
v_gene: TRBV6-6
CDR3aa: CASSPCAVIYTF

j_gene: TRBJ2-7
d_gene: .
v_gene: TRBV10-3
CDR3aa: CAISSEILVEESDEQYF

j_gene: TRBJ1-6
d_gene: .
v_gene: TRBV19
CDR3aa: CASSTRPRGPSSPLHF

j_gene: TRBJ1-1
d_gene: TRBD1
v_gene: TRBV7-3
CDR3aa: CASSLMGQKNTEAFF

j_gene: TRBJ2-3
d_gene: TRBD2
v_gene: TRBV29-1
CDR3aa: CSVEQTRTSGGEVSADTQYF

j_gene: TRBJ2-7
d_gene: TRBD1
v_gene: TRBV7-6
CDR3aa: CASSPRTGDYEQYF

j_gene: TRBJ2-3
d_gene: TRBD1
v_gene: TRBV7-9
CDR3aa: CASSLVDRGPDTQYF

j_gene: TRBJ2-4
d_gene: .
v_gene: TRBV9
CDR3aa: CASSGGSGGQGNIQYF

j_gene: TRBJ1-5
d_gene: TRBD1
v_gene: TRBV6-1
CDR3aa: CASRVRDRVNQPQHF

j_gene: TRBJ1-1
d_gene: .
v_gene: TRBV30
CDR3aa: CAWSVEGSVVGSGGVNGVNTEAFF

j_gene: TRBJ1-1
d_gene: .
v_gene: TRBV5-1
CDR3aa: CASSVTGFTEAFF

j_gene: TRBJ1-1
d_gene: TRBD1
v_gene: TRBV5-6
CDR3aa: CASSGTGTEAFF

j_gene: TRBJ2-1
d_gene: .
v_gene: TRBV28
CDR3aa: CASSCVTAAHLQFF

j_gene: TRBJ1-6
d_gene: .
v_gene: TRBV20-1
CDR3aa: CSAGGPLHF

j_gene: TRBJ1-2
d_gene: TRBD1
v_gene: TRBV6-6
CDR3aa: CASSYKRDRGDYGYTF

j_gene: TRBJ2-1
d_gene: .
v_gene: TRBV28
CDR3aa: CASSSYTLWERGSYNEQFF

j_gene: TRBJ2-2
d_gene: TRBD1
v_gene: TRBV13
CDR3aa: CASSPLGTGTGELFF

j_gene: TRBJ1-2
d_gene: .
v_gene: TRBV7-9
CDR3aa: CASDYLTGHRVPNYGYTF

j_gene: .
d_gene: TRBD2
v_gene: TRBV5-1
CDR3aa: CASSSVSAGGSCFFNEQFF

j_gene: TRBJ1-1
d_gene: .
v_gene: TRBV5-5
CDR3aa: CASSLDPGTEAFF

j_gene: TRBJ1-2
d_gene: .
v_gene: TRBV29-1
CDR3aa: CSVDFKASRASGYGYTF

j_gene: TRBJ2-1
d_gene: TRBD2
v_gene: TRBV6-6
CDR3aa: CASGERGGYNEQFF

j_gene: TRBJ2-7
d_gene: .
v_gene: TRBV7-8
CDR3aa: CASSLGNRSLRNEQYF

j_gene: TRBJ2-2
d_gene: .
v_gene: TRBV7-9
CDR3aa: CASSPRGNTEELFF

j_gene: TRBJ2-7
d_gene: .
v_gene: TRBV5-1
CDR3aa: CASSLGAKTYEQYF

j_gene: TRBJ1-6
d_gene: .
v_gene: TRBV7-6
CDR3aa: CASSGSDNSPLHF

j_gene: TRBJ2-7
d_gene: TRBD2
v_gene: TRBV27
CDR3aa: CASSCAAGGEQYF

j_gene: TRBJ1-2
d_gene: .
v_gene: TRBV10-2
CDR3aa: CASSEGAGLGGYTF

j_gene: TRBJ2-1
d_gene: TRBD2
v_gene: TRBV13
CDR3aa: CASSRGGSSNEQFF

j_gene: TRBJ1-1
d_gene: .
v_gene: TRBV11-2
CDR3aa: CASSLDFQAGTEAFF

j_gene: TRBJ2-2
d_gene: TRBD1
v_gene: TRBV5-1
CDR3aa: CASSAETGVGELFF

j_gene: TRBJ1-6
d_gene: TRBD1
v_gene: TRBV27
CDR3aa: CASRGSEFRDRATRWGSPLHF